This is a list of T cell receptor beta chains from one sample in a study of beta chain features in type 1 diabetes. Profiling relied on immunoSEQ multiplex PCR, and the TCRdb table lists in-frame clones only, not all of them. The sample lists hundreds of thousands of clones; roughly 16% were seen once. The sequencing input was naive CD4+ T cells from blood. These receptors were taken from a man in his late teens or twenties in good health. The CDR3 runs from the conserved cysteine through the conserved F or W. A D gene is named only where the DNA matches it firmly. Not every row has a clone size; where given, it reads once, few, many or a size class.

CDR3nt,CDR3aa,j_gene,len,v_gene,d_gene,abundance
TGTGCCAGCAGCTTAGGGGGTTTTGGCACTGAAGCTTTCTTT,CASSLGGFGTEAFF,TRBJ1-1,14,TRBV7-9,-,-
TGCGCCAGCAGCCCATCCAGGGGGTTGTGGAACGAGCAGTACTTC,CASSPSRGLWNEQYF,TRBJ2-7,15,TRBV5-1,TRBD1,few
TGTGCCAGCAGTTTATTGACAAATTGGGGGGCCGGGGAGCTGTTTTTT,CASSLLTNWGAGELFF,TRBJ2-2,16,TRBV28,-,few
TGCAGCCCGGGGGGCTACACCTTC,CSPGGYTF,TRBJ1-2,8,TRBV29-1,-,few
TGTGCCACCCTGAACCAAGAGACCCAGTACTTC,CATLNQETQYF,TRBJ2-5,11,TRBV28,-,-
TGTGCCAGCAGCGTTGTTCAGTACGAGCAGTACTTC,CASSVVQYEQYF,TRBJ2-7,12,TRBV7-6,-,-
TGTGCCAGCAGCGGGGGACGGGGGCAGCCCCAGCATTTT,CASSGGRGQPQHF,TRBJ1-5,13,TRBV5-6,-,-
TGCTCGGTCGGGCCGGCAGATACGCAGTATTTT,CSVGPADTQYF,TRBJ2-3,11,TRBV29-1,-,few
TGTGCCTGGAGTGGAGGGGGGTACCAGTGGCAGTACTTC,CAWSGGGYQWQYF,TRBJ2-7,13,TRBV30,-,-
TGCAGCGTCGGAGCCTCCACAGATACGCAGTATTTT,CSVGASTDTQYF,TRBJ2-3,12,TRBV29-1,-,few
TGTGCCACCAGCAGAGTTCAGTATAATTCACCCCTCCACTTT,CATSRVQYNSPLHF,TRBJ1-6,14,TRBV15,-,-
TGCGCCAGCAGCCAGTCAGGAGGCCAGGCTCTATCCTACAATGAGCAGTTCTTC,CASSQSGGQALSYNEQFF,TRBJ2-1,18,TRBV4-3,-,-
TGCGCCAGCAGCTTGAGGAAGGACAATGAGCAGTTCTTC,CASSLRKDNEQFF,TRBJ2-1,13,TRBV5-1,-,-
TGTGCCAGCAGCCCCCGGGGGACCACAGATACGCAGTATTTT,CASSPRGTTDTQYF,TRBJ2-3,14,TRBV7-3,-,few
TGTGCCAGCAAAACAGAGAACACCGGGGAGCTGTTTTTT,CASKTENTGELFF,TRBJ2-2,13,TRBV2,-,-
TGCAGCGTTTTACAGGGGGAGGTCGGGGAGCTGTTTTTT,CSVLQGEVGELFF,TRBJ2-2,13,TRBV29-1,TRBD1,-
TGTGCCAGCACCGCCCAGGGCAACTATGGCTACACCTTC,CASTAQGNYGYTF,TRBJ1-2,13,TRBV6-1,-,-
TGTGCCAGCAGCGGCCCGGGACGCGAGCAGTACTTC,CASSGPGREQYF,TRBJ2-7,12,TRBV9,-,few
TGTGCCAGCAGCTTGGGACTAACAACAGAGACCCAGTACTTC,CASSLGLTTETQYF,TRBJ2-5,14,TRBV7-2,TRBD2,few
TGCGCCAGCAGCTCTCGGACAGGGCGGGCTGGGGCCAACGTCCTGACTTTC,CASSSRTGRAGANVLTF,TRBJ2-6,17,TRBV5-1,TRBD1,-
TGCAGCGTGGCAGGGTTGAACGAGCAGTACTTC,CSVAGLNEQYF,TRBJ2-7,11,TRBV29-1,-,few
TGTGCCAGCAGCGCCGGGACACCTATTTACAATGAGCAGTTCTTC,CASSAGTPIYNEQFF,TRBJ2-1,15,TRBV7-8,-,few
TGTGCCCGAGGGGAGGGCTCAGATACGCAGTATTTT,CARGEGSDTQYF,TRBJ2-3,12,TRBV30,TRBD2,-
TGTGCCAGCAGTGACGGCTCCTATAATTCACCCCTCCACTTT,CASSDGSYNSPLHF,TRBJ1-6,14,TRBV25-1,-,few
TGTGCCAGCCTCGAGAGGGGGACAAACAATGAGCAGTTCTTC,CASLERGTNNEQFF,TRBJ2-1,14,TRBV6-6,-,few
TGTGCCAGCAGCCTCACAGGGGGTAGCTCCTACGAGCAGTACTTC,CASSLTGGSSYEQYF,TRBJ2-7,15,TRBV9,TRBD1,-
TGTGCCACCGGGGGACTAGCGCGGGATACGCAGTATTTT,CATGGLARDTQYF,TRBJ2-3,13,TRBV14,TRBD2,many
TGTGCCAGCAGCTTAGCAGGGCACCGCTACGAGCAGTACTTC,CASSLAGHRYEQYF,TRBJ2-7,14,TRBV7-2,-,-
TGTGCCAGCAGTAGCAGGACAGGGGAATCCTACGAGCAGTACTTC,CASSSRTGESYEQYF,TRBJ2-7,15,TRBV27,TRBD1,-
TGTGCCAGCAGTAATAATGGAGATACGCAGTATTTT,CASSNNGDTQYF,TRBJ2-3,12,TRBV6-5,-,-
TGTGCCAGCAGCTTGGCTAGCACAGATACGCAGTATTTT,CASSLASTDTQYF,TRBJ2-3,13,TRBV5-4,-,-
TGTGCCAGCAGCCCTCGATTGGGGTCAGATACGCAGTATTTT,CASSPRLGSDTQYF,TRBJ2-3,14,TRBV9,-,-
TGTGCCAGCAGCCTCGGGGCGGGCAATCAGCCCCAGCATTTT,CASSLGAGNQPQHF,TRBJ1-5,14,TRBV7-3,-,-
TGTGCCAGCAGTTTAGTGGCGGGAAGATCAAATACGCAGTATTTT,CASSLVAGRSNTQYF,TRBJ2-3,15,TRBV28,-,few
TGTGCCAGCAGGGACGGGATCTTTGCGGGAGTGGGAGAGACCCAGTACTTC,CASRDGIFAGVGETQYF,TRBJ2-5,17,TRBV28,TRBD2,-
TGCAGCGGGAAAACAGGGCTCACTGAAGCTTTCTTT,CSGKTGLTEAFF,TRBJ1-1,12,TRBV29-1,-,few
TGCAGCGTTGGAGTGGTTGTTACTGAAGCTTTCTTT,CSVGVVVTEAFF,TRBJ1-1,12,TRBV29-1,-,few
TGTGCCAGCAGCGTAGGGCTAGCGCTGGGAGAGACCCAGTACTTC,CASSVGLALGETQYF,TRBJ2-5,15,TRBV9,-,-
TGTGCCAGCAGCGTAAGTCTTGAATACGAGCAGTACTTC,CASSVSLEYEQYF,TRBJ2-7,13,TRBV9,-,few
TGTGCCAGCAGCTTGGCCGGGAGTCGGAAAAGCACAGATACGCAGTATTTT,CASSLAGSRKSTDTQYF,TRBJ2-3,17,TRBV5-4,-,-